Below are 28 T cell receptor beta chains sequenced from a single sample in a study of blood T cell repertoires in COVID-19. The data were produced by immunoSEQ multiplex PCR, yet TCRdb's version contains in-frame clones alone and is incomplete. The data hold about 200,000 clones, with around 87% observed a single time. Sequenced input: peripheral blood. The receptor source for this set is a man aged 55 to 70 with acute or convalescent COVID-19.

The J gene is TRBJ2-5, the V gene TRBV24-1; D perhaps matches TRBD1 (6 bases). Deletions cut 2 bases from V and 2 bases from J, with 11 bases between. The length of the CDR3 is 15 residues. The germline V gene encodes CDR1 KGHDR and CDR2 SFDVKD. The DNA of the CDR3 is TGTGCCACCAGTGATTCCTGGACAGCACAAGAGACCCAGTACTTC. This translates into CATSDSWTAQETQYF.

The chain combines TRBV10-1 with TRBJ2-2, with D unclear. The CDR3 is 14 amino acids. Germline loops: CDR1 WNHNN, CDR2 SYGVQD (reference sequence). V was trimmed by 8 bases and J by 0 bases, leaving 10 bases between them. The CDR3 protein is CASGPDTNTGELFF. DNA for the CDR3: TGCGCCAGCGGGCCAGACACGAACACCGGGGAGCTGTTTTTT.

The CDR3 is CASRAIRDRDNQPQHF. The CDR3 DNA reads as TGTGCAAGTCGCGCAATTCGGGACAGGGACAATCAGCCCCAGCATTTT. The chain couples TRBV12-2 to TRBJ1-5; no DNA check was done on the table's D call, TRBD1. TRBV12-2 is a known pseudogene. This CDR3 contains 16 residues.

This chain links TRBV9 with TRBJ1-1; 7 nucleotides align to TRBD1. The CDR3 is 15 amino acids. Germline CDR1 reads SGDLS; CDR2 reads YYNGEE. The junction had 7 bases not matched to a gene; V was cut back by 3 bases and J by 2 bases. CDR3 in DNA: TGTGCCAGCAGCGCAACGGGACAGCTCAACACTGAAGCTTTCTTT. Its translation: CASSATGQLNTEAFF.

The J gene is TRBJ1-2, the V gene TRBV5-1, with 9 positions matching TRBD1. The CDR3 is 14 amino acids. The J segment lost 4 bases and the V segment lost 3 bases, leaving 4 bases of the junction unmatched. Germline values: CDR1 SGHRS, CDR2 YFSETQ. CDR3: CASSSQGATYGYTF. The DNA of the CDR3 is TGCGCCAGCAGCTCACAGGGGGCGACCTATGGCTACACCTTC.

The rearrangement joins TRBV4-2 to TRBJ2-3; the D gene is possibly TRBD2 (6 bases). The CDR3 totals 17 residues. The germline V and J ends were trimmed by 0 bases and 2 bases, with 15 bases remaining between them. Germline lookup yields CDR1 LGHNA and CDR2 YNFKEQ. In nucleotides, the CDR3 is TGTGCCAGCAGCCAAGATTTTCGGACTACCTTCACAGATACGCAGTATTTT. Translating it yields CASSQDFRTTFTDTQYF.

The genes are TRBV9 and TRBJ1-2; 10 bases agree with TRBD1. CDR3 size: 18 residues. The germline CDR1 and CDR2 sequences are SGDLS and YYNGEE. V dropped 4 bases and J dropped 3; count of bases not matched to a gene: 15. In nucleotides, the CDR3 is TGTGCCAGCAGCCCCCGCAGTGTAGGGACAGGGGCCCACTATGGCTACACCTTC. It translates to CASSPRSVGTGAHYGYTF.

Here the CDR3 reads CASSQGTNGVAGGPTYEQYF. The CDR3, as DNA: TGTGCCAGCAGCCAAGGAACCAATGGGGTAGCGGGGGGCCCGACCTACGAGCAGTACTTC. The rearrangement uses TRBV4-2 and TRBJ2-7, with TRBD2 identical over 10 bases. The CDR3 has 20 amino acids. The V gene end was trimmed by 1 base and the J gene end by 2 bases; junction bases not matched to a gene: 17. CDR1 is LGHNA and CDR2 is YNFKEQ in the germline V gene.

This chain links TRBV11-2 with TRBJ1-4; D possibly corresponds to TRBD1 (5 bases). The V end was cut by 5 bases, the J end by 7 bases, with 17 bases between. Germline V gene sequence: CDR1 SGHAT, CDR2 FQNNGV. The CDR3 consists of 15 residues. The CDR3 region is CASSPPPGKGEKLFF. The CDR3 nucleotides are TGTGCCAGCAGCCCTCCGCCAGGGAAGGGTGAAAAACTGTTTTTT.

V gene TRBV14 combines with J gene TRBJ2-2, with no clear D. The CDR3 length is 13 residues. Per the germline V gene, CDR1 is SGHDN and CDR2 is FVKESK. V was cut by 1 base and J by 7 bases, with 7 bases left in between. As DNA, the CDR3 is TGTGCCAGCAGCCAAGTTGAGTTCGGGGAGCTGTTTTTT. Translation gives CASSQVEFGELFF.

This clone was detected once. Additional DNA sequences in this sample encode the identical CDR3. The rearrangement joins TRBV19 to TRBJ2-7; a possible D gene is TRBD2 (5 bases). The CDR3 runs 12 residues. Trimming took 3 bases from V and 4 from J, leaving 7 bases between them. Germline assignment: CDR1 LNHDA and CDR2 SQIVND (reference sequence). CDR3 bases: TGTGCCAGTAGTATCGGAGGATACGAGCAGTACTTC. It encodes CASSIGGYEQYF.

Notes on this clone: The sample has other DNA sequences that encode this CDR3 too. J is TRBJ1-1 and V is TRBV10-2; 11 positions agree with TRBD1. The CDR3 runs 14 residues. The junction had 1 base not matched to a gene; V was cut back by 6 bases and J by 1 base. CDR1 and CDR2 (germline): WSHSY, SAAADI. This CDR3 is CASRGQGANTEAFF. The CDR3 region has the DNA TGCGCCAGCAGAGGACAGGGGGCGAACACTGAAGCTTTCTTT.

The V call is TRBV7-8, the J call TRBJ1-2, with TRBD1 identical over 11 bases. Germline V gene lookup returns CDR1 SGHVS and CDR2 FQNEAQ. The CDR3 contains 14 residues. The trim removed 5 bases at V and 8 bases at J, leaving 7 bases unmatched. In nucleotides, the CDR3 is TGTGCCAGCAGCCCCTGGACAGGGGGCATGGGCTACACCTTC. Its protein product is CASSPWTGGMGYTF. The full variable domain, its missing parts supplied by reference TRBV7-8 and TRBJ1-2, is GAGVSQSPRYKVAKRGQDVALRCDPISGHVSLFWYQQALGQGPEFLTYFQNEAQLDKSGLPSDRFFAERPEGSVSTLKIQRTQQEDSAVYLCASSPWTGGMGYTFGSGTRLTVV.

The V call is TRBV10-1, the J call TRBJ2-7, with a tentative D call TRBD1 (6 bases). The V end was cut by 4 bases, the J end by 4 bases, with 11 bases between. Germline V gene data show CDR1 as WNHNN and CDR2 as SYGVQD (reference sequence). There are 13 residues in the CDR3. CDR3 coding DNA: TGCGCCAGCAGTGCCGGGACACATTACGAGCAGTACTTC. It codes for CASSAGTHYEQYF.

The rearrangement links TRBV7-8 to TRBJ2-3; 7 nucleotides line up with TRBD2. Germline V gene sequence: CDR1 SGHVS, CDR2 FQNEAQ. The CDR3 consists of 11 residues. V dropped 5 bases and J dropped 9; count of bases not matched to a gene: 2. CDR3 sequence: CASSPGGTQYF. DNA for the CDR3: TGTGCCAGCAGCCCCGGGGGGACGCAGTATTTT.

This chain uses TRBV7-9 with TRBJ2-5, with D tentatively TRBD2 (5 bases). CDR3 size: 12 residues. The germline V and J ends were trimmed by 6 bases and 1 base, with 6 bases remaining between them. Germline assignment: CDR1 SEHNR and CDR2 FQNEAQ (reference sequence). This CDR3 reads CASSRGQETQYF. The CDR3 DNA is TGTGCCAGCAGTCGGGGCCAAGAGACCCAGTACTTC.

This chain links TRBV5-4 with TRBJ2-7; perhaps TRBD2 as D (7 bases). V was clipped by 4 bases and J by 2 bases, with 13 bases between them. The CDR3 loop spans 14 amino acids. The germline V gene encodes CDR1 SGHNT and CDR2 YYREEE (reference sequence). The CDR3 loop is CASSPGGRTYEQYF. CDR3 DNA: TGTGCCAGCAGCCCGGGGGGCAGGACCTACGAGCAGTACTTC. The variable domain in full, completed from reference TRBV5-4 and TRBJ2-7, reads ETGVTQSPTHLIKTRGQQVTLRCSSQSGHNTVSWYQQALGQGPQFIFQYYREEENGRGNFPPRFSGLQFPNYSSELNVNALELDDSALYLCASSPGGRTYEQYFGPGTRLTVT.

The chain carries TRBV2 and TRBJ2-2, with 7 bases matching TRBD1. CDR3 length: 16 amino acids. The junction had 6 bases not matched to a gene; V was cut back by 2 bases and J by 3 bases. Germline V gene data show CDR1 as SNHLY and CDR2 as FYNNEI. CDR3 protein: CASSESRGFYTGELFF. The CDR3, as DNA: TGTGCCAGCAGTGAAAGCAGGGGGTTTTACACCGGGGAGCTGTTTTTT. Drawing the rest from reference TRBV2 and TRBJ2-2, the complete variable domain is EPEVTQTPSHQVTQMGQEVILRCVPISNHLYFYWYRQILGQKVEFLVSFYNNEISEKSEIFDDQFSVERPDGSNFTLKIRSTKLEDSAMYFCASSESRGFYTGELFFGEGSRLTVL.

This rearrangement joins TRBV6-5 to TRBJ1-5; no clear D gene. The germline V gene has CDR1 MNHEY and CDR2 SVGAGI. The CDR3 is made up of 15 amino acids. The V end was cut by 10 bases, the J end by 4 bases, with 20 bases between. CDR3 loop: CATKPETMGNQPQHF. CDR3 nucleotide sequence: TGTGCCACCAAGCCTGAGACAATGGGTAATCAGCCCCAGCATTTT.

The sample holds a few counts of this clone. This chain links TRBV19 with TRBJ1-2, with TRBD1 matching 10 bases. The V gene end was trimmed by 7 bases and the J gene end by 4 bases; junction bases not matched to a gene: 9. In germline, CDR1 is LNHDA, CDR2 SQIVND (reference sequence). The CDR3 is 15 residues long. The CDR3: CASTPPGQGGYGYTF. CDR3 in DNA: TGTGCCAGTACCCCCCCCGGACAGGGGGGCTATGGCTACACCTTC.

The genes are TRBV12-3 or TRBV12-4 and TRBJ1-6, with D perhaps TRBD1 (5 bases). The germline V and J ends were trimmed by 5 bases and 12 bases, with 11 bases remaining between them. The CDR3 has 12 amino acids. CDR3 amino acids: CASSDRTRPLHF. The CDR3 nucleotides read TGTGCCAGCAGTGATCGGACAAGACCCCTCCACTTT.

This clone was recorded a few times. The rearrangement uses TRBV5-1 and TRBJ2-7; 7 positions match TRBD1. Germline assignment: CDR1 SGHRS and CDR2 YFSETQ. The CDR3 contains 15 residues. Trimming removed 4 bases from V and 2 bases from J; junction bases left unmatched: 9. The chain's CDR3 is CASSASGTAPYEQYF. In DNA form, the CDR3 reads TGCGCCAGCAGCGCCTCCGGGACAGCACCCTACGAGCAGTACTTC.

Here the CDR3 reads CASLEVGGANTEAFF. CDR3 coding DNA: TGTGCCAGCCTTGAAGTGGGAGGGGCGAACACTGAAGCTTTCTTT. The J gene is TRBJ1-1, the V gene TRBV5-3, with D perhaps matching TRBD1 (5 bases). TRBV5-3 carries the ORF label, with uncertain function. V dropped 8 bases and J dropped 1 base, with 18 bases sitting between them. The CDR3 has 15 residues.

This chain connects TRBV7-9 to TRBJ2-7; 10 bases match TRBD1. CDR3 length: 14 amino acids. Trimming removed 5 bases from V and 2 bases from J; junction bases left unmatched: 3. Germline V CDR1 and CDR2: SEHNR, FQNEAQ (reference sequence). The CDR3 is CASSQGQGTYEQYF. The CDR3 nucleotides read TGTGCCAGCAGCCAGGGACAGGGGACCTACGAGCAGTACTTC. Full variable domain (missing parts from reference TRBV7-9 and TRBJ2-7): DTGVSQNPRHKITKRGQNVTFRCDPISEHNRLYWYRQTLGQGPEFLTYFQNEAQLEKSRLLSDRFSAERPKGSFSTLEIQRTEQGDSAMYLCASSQGQGTYEQYFGPGTRLTVT.

This clone came up once. Germline is not matched at one junction end, which may reflect a read error. The chain links TRBV5-1 to TRBJ2-2, with a possible D match to TRBD2 (5 bases). The germline V gene has CDR1 SGHRS and CDR2 YFSETQ. The CDR3 is 13 residues long. The DNA for the CDR3 is TGCGCCAGCAGCTTCGAAAGGGCCGGGAAGCTGTTTTTT. It is translated as CASSFERAGKLFF.

The CDR3, as DNA: TGTGCCAGCAGGGGAGGAGGGACAGGGAATTCACCCCTCCACTTT. Translation: CASRGGGTGNSPLHF. The V call is TRBV14, the J call TRBJ1-6; 9 nucleotides agree with TRBD1. From germline, CDR1 is SGHDN and CDR2 FVKESK. Trimming at V came to 6 bases and at J to 7 bases, leaving 7 bases not matched to a gene. The CDR3 is made up of 15 amino acids.

The chain recombines TRBV10-3 with TRBJ1-2; 8 bases agree with TRBD1. The germline V gene encodes CDR1 ENHRY and CDR2 SYGVKD. The CDR3 runs to 16 residues. With 2 bases clipped from V and 1 base from J, the junction kept 6 bases outside the gene matches. The CDR3 region is CAISETDRVHNYGYTF. The DNA of the CDR3 is TGTGCCATCAGTGAGACGGACAGGGTCCATAACTATGGCTACACCTTC.

This CDR3 reads CASSDRGWAQPQHF. The CDR3 coding sequence is TGTGCCAGCAGCGACCGAGGGTGGGCTCAGCCCCAGCATTTT. The V call is TRBV2, the J call TRBJ1-5; no clear D. Germline-derived CDR1 and CDR2 are SNHLY and FYNNEI. Trimming stripped 6 bases from V and 6 bases from J, with 15 bases between. This CDR3 region has 14 residues.